A selection of T cell receptor beta chains follows, all from one sample in a study of cytomegalovirus exposure and HLA in healthy donors. Produced via immunoSEQ multiplex PCR; TCRdb's table is partial and in-frame only. The table has some 120,000 clones, around 90% seen once. The material sequenced was PBMCs. The receptors come from a woman younger than 30 in good health and CMV-seronegative. The CDR3 runs from the conserved cysteine through the conserved F or W. A D gene is named only where the DNA matches it firmly. Some rows mark clone size as missing; the rest say once, few, many or name a class of expanded clone.

cdr3_aa	cdr3_nt	d_call	j_call	clone_size	v_call
CAISEIGQTYEQYF	TGTGCCATCAGTGAGATTGGGCAGACCTACGAGCAGTACTTC	NA	TRBJ2-7	NA	TRBV10-3
CASSQDGGAGANVLTF	TGCGCCAGCAGCCAAGATGGGGGCGCTGGGGCCAACGTCCTGACTTTC	NA	TRBJ2-6	NA	TRBV4-3
CASSRNRDRGEKLFF	TGTGCCAGCAGCCGCAACCGGGACAGGGGTGAAAAACTGTTTTTT	TRBD1	TRBJ1-4	NA	TRBV6-5
CASSSGTSGSYNEQFF	TGTGCCAGCAGCTCCGGGACTAGCGGGAGCTACAATGAGCAGTTCTTC	TRBD2	TRBJ2-1	NA	TRBV5-4
CASSLFLSSGANVLTF	TGTGCCAGCAGCTTGTTCTTGAGCTCTGGGGCCAACGTCCTGACTTTC	NA	TRBJ2-6	NA	TRBV5-4
CASSYSGGTEAFF	TGTGCCAGCAGTTACTCGGGGGGCACTGAAGCTTTCTTT	NA	TRBJ1-1	NA	TRBV6-5
CASSRGSGNTIYF	TGTGCCAGCAGCAGGGGTTCTGGAAACACCATATATTTT	NA	TRBJ1-3	NA	TRBV25-1
CASSSGQANTEAFF	TGTGCCAGCAGCTCGGGACAGGCAAACACTGAAGCTTTCTTT	TRBD1	TRBJ1-1	few	TRBV6-4
CASSPRGASKVHEQYF	TGTGCCAGCAGCCCTCGGGGGGCCTCGAAGGTCCACGAGCAGTACTTC	NA	TRBJ2-7	NA	TRBV9
CASSYSGTGGYYGYTF	TGTGCCAGCAGTTACTCGGGGACAGGGGGCTATTATGGCTACACCTTC	TRBD1	TRBJ1-2	once	TRBV6-5
CASISGRSGNTIYF	TGTGCCAGTATTTCAGGTCGCTCTGGAAACACCATATATTTT	NA	TRBJ1-3	once	TRBV19
CASSQPLRSSGANVLTF	TGCGCCAGCAGCCAACCCCTGCGAAGCTCTGGGGCCAACGTCCTGACTTTC	NA	TRBJ2-6	NA	TRBV4-1
CASRSGIEQDGYTF	TGTGCCAGCAGATCAGGGATTGAGCAAGATGGCTACACCTTC	NA	TRBJ1-2	NA	TRBV5-8
CASHRAYEQYF	TGTGCAAGTCACAGAGCCTACGAGCAGTACTTC	NA	TRBJ2-7	NA	TRBV12-2